Listed below are T cell receptor beta chains from one sample, sequenced in a study of blood T cell repertoires in COVID-19. Some clones are missing from TCRdb's copy, which holds only in-frame ones; the method was immunoSEQ multiplex PCR. The table records 250,000 to 400,000 clones, 90% of them present only once. Sample: peripheral blood. The receptors stem from a woman aged 30 to 39 with COVID-19, enrolled during active disease. Both conserved end residues are part of each CDR3. Fields, in order: V gene, CDR3 protein.

v_gene: TRBV3-1/TRBV3-2; CDR3aa: CASSLSGGLRDTQYF
v_gene: TRBV6-5; CDR3aa: CASSRPLSYNEQFF
v_gene: TRBV19; CDR3aa: CASLLNTEAFF
v_gene: TRBV6-2/TRBV6-3; CDR3aa: CASSYAGANTGELFF
v_gene: TRBV7-9; CDR3aa: CASSLEAFGNSGNTIYF
v_gene: TRBV19; CDR3aa: CASMDPGTSTDTQYF
v_gene: TRBV5-1; CDR3aa: CASSYGYGRNYEQYF
v_gene: TRBV5-1; CDR3aa: CASSRGVGANNEQFF
v_gene: TRBV9; CDR3aa: CASGFGTDGYTF
v_gene: TRBV11-2; CDR3aa: CASSSDRGLDSPLHF
v_gene: TRBV27; CDR3aa: CASSLTSGRSNEQFF
v_gene: TRBV6-1; CDR3aa: CASSEAGRGGGYTF
v_gene: TRBV28; CDR3aa: CASRPPPGGNTEAFF
v_gene: TRBV27; CDR3aa: CASSLDREFTQYF
v_gene: TRBV28; CDR3aa: CASSLPSDRGGGYTF
v_gene: TRBV4-2; CDR3aa: CASSPTLTGLIASTDTQYF
v_gene: TRBV7-9; CDR3aa: CASSSGRDGETQYF
v_gene: TRBV7-8; CDR3aa: CASSPGLMNSGNTIYF
v_gene: TRBV5-4; CDR3aa: CASSPSGSATDTQYF
v_gene: TRBV24-1; CDR3aa: CATSDPMGGNYGYTF
v_gene: TRBV7-2; CDR3aa: CASSSKTQETQYF
v_gene: TRBV11-2; CDR3aa: CASSLEYFGGGAGELFF
v_gene: TRBV10-1; CDR3aa: CASSESTGSDGYTF
v_gene: TRBV7-2; CDR3aa: CASSPGLAGGADTGELFF
v_gene: TRBV6-5; CDR3aa: CASSLTGVQETQYF
v_gene: TRBV19; CDR3aa: CASWGGRAFF
v_gene: TRBV7-2; CDR3aa: CASSYLAGAGEQYF
v_gene: TRBV18; CDR3aa: CASSQGTSSTGELFF
v_gene: TRBV30; CDR3aa: CAWSVGDTIYF
v_gene: TRBV5-1; CDR3aa: CASSLVGSQRGYEQYF
v_gene: TRBV10-3; CDR3aa: CAIREPSASSYNEQFF
v_gene: TRBV28; CDR3aa: CASSLKTNSYEQYF
v_gene: TRBV27; CDR3aa: CASSSAWREGYEQYF
v_gene: TRBV19; CDR3aa: CASSAWTSGRAGELFF
v_gene: TRBV19; CDR3aa: CASRIQVNTEAFF
v_gene: TRBV19; CDR3aa: CASSIGTGPYEQYF
v_gene: TRBV6-6; CDR3aa: CASSLSWGYTF
v_gene: TRBV6-5; CDR3aa: CASSYARSGGYTF
v_gene: TRBV7-3; CDR3aa: CASSSSGTADTQYF
v_gene: TRBV9; CDR3aa: CASSPTGSRGTNEKLFF
v_gene: TRBV18; CDR3aa: CASSLGQGNHYGYTF
v_gene: TRBV9; CDR3aa: CASSPPSGNYGYTF
v_gene: TRBV19; CDR3aa: CASSPTGTSGNTIYF
v_gene: TRBV25-1; CDR3aa: CASSEVSTSGYGTDTQYF
v_gene: TRBV6-2/TRBV6-3; CDR3aa: CASSKTQGAGYTF
v_gene: TRBV29-1; CDR3aa: CSVRLEASYNEQFF
v_gene: TRBV5-1; CDR3aa: CASSLEASGSLNEQFF
v_gene: TRBV3-1/TRBV3-2; CDR3aa: CASSQARGTEIPKPLHF
v_gene: TRBV7-3; CDR3aa: CASSLTWGQGESSGNTIYF
v_gene: TRBV2; CDR3aa: CASRLSYEQYF
v_gene: TRBV30; CDR3aa: CAWRGEGGAEQYF
v_gene: TRBV2; CDR3aa: CASSETSGRATGELFF
v_gene: TRBV30; CDR3aa: CARSGNGAPEAFF
v_gene: TRBV5-1; CDR3aa: CASSLYGTGTYEQYF